Listed below are T cell receptor beta chains from one sample, sequenced in a study of blood T cell repertoires in COVID-19. Here immunoSEQ multiplex PCR was the method, and the copy in TCRdb shows in-frame clones only, minus some. The repertoire holds fewer than 350,000 clones, about 86% seen once, with 12% in the top ten. The sequenced material came from peripheral blood. All receptors come from a woman in her thirties with COVID-19, enrolled during active disease. Both conserved end residues are part of each CDR3. A D gene is named only where the DNA matches it firmly. Some rows mark clone size as missing; the rest say once, few, many or name a class of expanded clone.

.	TRBV9	.	TRBJ1-1	CASSPRPMNTEAFF	TGTGCCAGCAGCCCCAGGCCTATGAACACTGAAGCTTTTTTT
.	TRBV6-5	.	TRBJ1-6	CASRNGGRSPPLHF	TGTGCCAGCAGGAACGGGGGTCGGAGTCCACCCCTCCACTTT
.	TRBV11-2	.	TRBJ2-7	CASSDGQPPRYEQYF	TGTGCCAGCAGCGATGGACAGCCCCCGCGTTACGAGCAGTACTTC
.	TRBV2	TRBD2	TRBJ2-7	CASSERLAGVSDPYEQYF	TGTGCCAGCAGTGAACGACTAGCGGGGGTCTCGGATCCCTACGAGCAGTACTTC
.	TRBV7-6	.	TRBJ1-6	CASSLGEGASPLHF	TGTGCCAGCAGCTTAGGCGAGGGCGCATCCCCCCTCCACTTT
.	TRBV28	TRBD1	TRBJ2-7	CASSLTPQGVYEQYF	TGTGCCAGCAGTTTGACTCCACAGGGGGTCTACGAGCAGTACTTC
.	TRBV3-1/TRBV3-2	.	TRBJ1-2	CASSQNRVNYGYTF	TGTGCCAGCAGCCAAAACAGGGTGAACTATGGCTACACCTTC
.	TRBV12-3/TRBV12-4	TRBD1	TRBJ1-2	CASRDRGMDGYTF	TGTGCCAGCAGGGACAGGGGTATGGATGGCTACACCTTC
.	TRBV5-1	.	TRBJ2-2	CASSETGYQAGELFF	TGCGCCAGCTCGGAAACAGGGTACCAAGCCGGGGAGCTGTTTTTT
.	TRBV29-1	.	TRBJ2-5	CSPTLVGETQYF	TGCAGCCCCACACTAGTCGGAGAGACCCAGTACTTC
once	TRBV5-1	.	TRBJ1-5	CASSFIAYSSNQPQHF	TGCGCCAGCAGCTTTATAGCTTACTCTAGCAATCAGCCCCAGCATTTT
.	TRBV3-1/TRBV3-2	.	TRBJ1-2	CASSQEGYGYTF	TGTGCCAGCAGCCAGGAGGGATATGGCTACACCTTC
.	TRBV21-1	.	TRBJ2-1	CASSKVASGGTPHNEQFF	TGTGCCAGCAGCAAAGTGGCGTCGGGGGGCACCCCTCACAATGAGCAGTTCTTC
.	TRBV3-1/TRBV3-2	TRBD2	TRBJ2-7	CASSPLPGGVYEQYF	TGTGCCAGCAGCCCCTTGCCGGGGGGGGTCTACGAGCAGTACTTC
.	TRBV5-1	TRBD1	TRBJ2-2	CASGHGDRNTGELFF	TGCGCCAGCGGCCATGGGGACAGAAACACCGGGGAGCTGTTTTTT
.	TRBV12-5	TRBD1	TRBJ2-7	CASGLETGPSYEQYF	TGTGCTAGTGGCTTAGAGACAGGGCCTTCCTACGAGCAGTACTTC
.	TRBV12-5	.	TRBJ2-5	CASGQGHVGETQYF	TGTGCTAGTGGTCAGGGGCATGTAGGAGAGACCCAGTACTTC
.	TRBV19	.	TRBJ2-2	CASSMLASLTGELFF	TGTGCCAGTAGTATGTTGGCGTCTTTGACTGGGGAGCTGTTTTTT
.	TRBV3-1/TRBV3-2	.	TRBJ1-4	CASSPIWGDIVSSEKLFF	TGTGCCAGCAGCCCCATCTGGGGAGACATCGTGTCTTCGGAAAAACTGTTTTTT
.	TRBV11-3	TRBD1	TRBJ2-1	CASSLVGQGALNEQFF	TGTGCCAGCAGCTTAGTCGGACAGGGGGCGTTGAATGAGCAGTTCTTC
.	TRBV4-2	.	TRBJ2-3	CASSPGTDTQYF	TGTGCCAGCAGCCCAGGCACAGATACGCAGTATTTT
.	TRBV5-3	TRBD1	TRBJ1-2	CARSSNLQGVYGYTF	TGTGCCAGAAGCTCCAACTTACAGGGGGTCTATGGCTACACCTTC
.	TRBV1	.	TRBJ2-7	CTSSLYRRTYEQYF	TGCACCAGCAGCCTTTACAGAAGGACCTACGAGCAGTACTTC
.	TRBV7-2	.	TRBJ1-5	CASSTPGQPQHF	TGTGCCAGCAGCACTCCAGGGCAGCCCCAGCATTTT
.	TRBV6-5	.	TRBJ1-1	CASSSQGWNTEAFF	TGTGCCAGCAGTTCACAGGGATGGAACACTGAAGCTTTCTTT
.	TRBV7-6	TRBD1	TRBJ1-6	CASSSGQGAKSPLHF	TGTGCCAGCAGCTCAGGACAGGGGGCGAAATCACCCCTCCACTTT
.	TRBV5-6	.	TRBJ1-2	CASSPLQANYGYTF	TGTGCCAGCAGCCCCCTCCAGGCCAACTATGGCTACACCTTC
.	TRBV1	.	TRBJ2-1	CTSSQDSRGNEQFF	TGCACCAGCAGCCAAGATAGCAGGGGGAATGAGCAGTTCTTC
.	TRBV7-6	.	TRBJ2-3	CASSPMGLSSTDTQYF	TGTGCCAGCAGCCCAATGGGACTCTCTAGCACAGATACGCAGTATTTT
.	TRBV5-1	.	TRBJ2-5	CASSLRQLQETQYF	TGCGCCAGCAGCTTGCGACAGCTCCAAGAGACCCAGTACTTC
.	TRBV5-1	TRBD1	TRBJ2-7	CASRLTGLDEQYF	TGCGCCAGCAGATTGACAGGGTTGGACGAGCAGTACTTC
.	TRBV7-2	.	TRBJ1-5	CASSLQTSQPQHF	TGTGCCAGCAGCCTCCAGACTTCCCAGCCCCAGCATTTT
once	TRBV5-5	.	TRBJ2-7	CASSLGAVGGYEQYF	TGTGCCAGCAGCTTGGGTGCGGTGGGGGGCTACGAGCAGTACTTC
.	TRBV11-2	.	TRBJ2-2	CASSLFTNTGELFF	TGTGCCAGCAGCTTATTCACAAACACCGGGGAGCTGTTTTTT
.	TRBV5-1	TRBD2	TRBJ2-1	CASSAWTSGGRFYNEQFF	TGCGCCAGCAGCGCCTGGACTAGCGGGGGGCGATTCTACAATGAGCAGTTCTTC
.	TRBV2	TRBD2	TRBJ2-1	CASERGQLDEQFF	TGTGCCAGCGAGCGGGGCCAACTGGATGAGCAGTTCTTC
.	TRBV12-3/TRBV12-4	.	TRBJ1-2	CASSRTTTYGYTF	TGTGCCAGCAGCCGGACTACCACCTATGGCTACACCTTC
.	TRBV7-2	.	TRBJ2-4	CASSLGFSFGAKNIQYF	TGTGCCAGCAGCTTAGGGTTCAGTTTTGGCGCCAAAAACATTCAGTACTTC
.	TRBV28	TRBD1	TRBJ1-1	CASSLSHRDSLNTEAFF	TGTGCCAGCAGTTTAAGTCATCGGGACAGCTTGAACACTGAAGCTTTCTTT
.	TRBV12-3/TRBV12-4	.	TRBJ2-1	CASGRGEQFF	TGTGCCAGTGGCCGGGGGGAGCAGTTCTTC
.	TRBV6-5	.	TRBJ1-5	CASSPQGLRRPQHF	TGTGCCAGCAGCCCCCAGGGCCTACGGCGGCCCCAGCATTTT
.	TRBV5-1	.	TRBJ2-2	CASSYDQGRGGELFF	TGCGCCAGCAGCTATGATCAGGGAAGGGGCGGGGAGCTGTTTTTT
few	TRBV3-1/TRBV3-2	.	TRBJ1-1	CASSQAGAVTEAFF	TGTGCCAGCAGTCAGGCGGGGGCAGTCACTGAAGCTTTCTTT
.	TRBV27	TRBD1	TRBJ2-7	CASRDRGFSSYEQYF	TGTGCCAGCAGGGACAGGGGGTTCTCGTCCTACGAGCAGTACTTC
.	TRBV19	TRBD2	TRBJ2-1	CASRDSGDNNEQFF	TGTGCCAGTAGGGATAGCGGGGATAACAATGAGCAGTTCTTC
.	TRBV4-2	TRBD2	TRBJ2-1	CASSPTAASGVRPSSYNEQFF	TGTGCCAGCAGCCCCACTGCGGCTAGCGGGGTCCGTCCTAGCTCCTACAATGAGCAGTTCTTC
.	TRBV6-4	TRBD1	TRBJ1-2	CASSIPHTGGRQRNYGYTF	TGTGCCAGCAGCATACCACACACAGGGGGCCGTCAAAGGAACTATGGCTACACCTTC
.	TRBV29-1	.	TRBJ2-7	CSVEDRGAYEQYF	TGCAGCGTTGAAGACAGGGGAGCGTACGAGCAGTACTTC
.	TRBV5-8	.	TRBJ2-2	CASSSLIERFF	TGTGCCAGCAGCTCGCTAATAGAGCGGTTTTTT
once	TRBV12-3/TRBV12-4	.	TRBJ2-2	CASTPVGELFF	TGTGCCAGCACCCCCGTGGGGGAGCTGTTTTTT
medium-sized	TRBV5-1	.	TRBJ1-6	CASSLDSYSPLHF	TGCGCCAGCAGCTTGGACAGCTATTCACCCCTCCACTTT